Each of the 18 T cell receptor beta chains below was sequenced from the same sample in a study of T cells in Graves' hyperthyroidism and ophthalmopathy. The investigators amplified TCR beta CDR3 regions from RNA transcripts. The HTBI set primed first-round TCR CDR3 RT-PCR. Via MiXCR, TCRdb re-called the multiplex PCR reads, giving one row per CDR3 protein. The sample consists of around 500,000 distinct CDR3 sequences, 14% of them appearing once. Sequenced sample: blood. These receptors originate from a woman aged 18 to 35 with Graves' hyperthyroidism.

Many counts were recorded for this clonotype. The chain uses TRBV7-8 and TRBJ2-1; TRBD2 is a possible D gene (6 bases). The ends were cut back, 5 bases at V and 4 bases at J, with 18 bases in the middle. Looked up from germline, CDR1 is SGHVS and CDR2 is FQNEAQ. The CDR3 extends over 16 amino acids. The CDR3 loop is CASSTRIGGAYNEQFF. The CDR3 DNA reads TGTGCCAGCAGCACCCGGATCGGAGGGGCTTACAATGAGCAGTTCTTC.

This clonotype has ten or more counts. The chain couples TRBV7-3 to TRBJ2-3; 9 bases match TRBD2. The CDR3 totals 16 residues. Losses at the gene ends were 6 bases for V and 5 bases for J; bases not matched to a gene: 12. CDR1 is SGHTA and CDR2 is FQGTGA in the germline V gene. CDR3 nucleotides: TGTGCCAGCAGTCCCCCCGGCGGGAGGGCCATAGATACGCAGTATTTT. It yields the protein CASSPPGGRAIDTQYF.

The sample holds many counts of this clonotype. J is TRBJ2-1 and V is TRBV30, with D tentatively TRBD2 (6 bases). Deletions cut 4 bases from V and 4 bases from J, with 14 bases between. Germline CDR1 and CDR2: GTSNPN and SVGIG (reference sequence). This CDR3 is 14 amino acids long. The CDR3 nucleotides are TGTGCCTGGACCCCAGGGAGGCCGTACAATGAGCAGTTCTTC. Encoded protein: CAWTPGRPYNEQFF.

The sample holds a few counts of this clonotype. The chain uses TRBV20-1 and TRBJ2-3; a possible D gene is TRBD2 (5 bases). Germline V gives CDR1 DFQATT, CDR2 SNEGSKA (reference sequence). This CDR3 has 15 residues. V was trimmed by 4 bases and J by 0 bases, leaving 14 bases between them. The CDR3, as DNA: TGCAGTGCTAAAGGCGCGGGCAGGAGCACAGATACGCAGTATTTT. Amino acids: CSAKGAGRSTDTQYF.

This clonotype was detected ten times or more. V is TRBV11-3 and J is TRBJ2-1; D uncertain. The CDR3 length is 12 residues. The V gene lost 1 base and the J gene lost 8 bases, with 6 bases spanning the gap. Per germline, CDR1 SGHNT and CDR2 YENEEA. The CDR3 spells CASSLVNYEQFF. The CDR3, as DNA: TGTGCCAGCAGCTTAGTGAATTATGAGCAGTTCTTC.

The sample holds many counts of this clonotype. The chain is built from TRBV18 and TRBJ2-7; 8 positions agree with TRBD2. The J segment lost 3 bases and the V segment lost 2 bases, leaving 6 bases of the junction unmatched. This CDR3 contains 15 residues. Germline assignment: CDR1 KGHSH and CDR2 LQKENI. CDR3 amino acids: CASSPASGPLYEQYF. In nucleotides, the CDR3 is TGTGCCAGCTCACCAGCTAGCGGGCCTCTCTACGAGCAGTACTTC.

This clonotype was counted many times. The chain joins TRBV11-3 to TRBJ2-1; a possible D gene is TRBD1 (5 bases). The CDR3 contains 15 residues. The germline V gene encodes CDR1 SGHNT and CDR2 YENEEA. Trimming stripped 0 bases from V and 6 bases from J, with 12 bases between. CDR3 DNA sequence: TGTGCCAGCAGCTTAGATCCCGGCAGGGTCAATGAGCAGTTCTTC. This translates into CASSLDPGRVNEQFF.

This CDR3 reads CSVEDMGQGGDQMDEQFF. Here the CDR3 DNA reads TGCAGCGTTGAAGATATGGGACAGGGGGGAGACCAGATGGATGAGCAGTTCTTC. The V call is TRBV29-1, the J call TRBJ2-1; 11 positions match TRBD1. V shed 0 bases, J shed 8 bases, and the junction held 15 bases outside the gene matches. CDR3 length: 18 residues. Germline loops: CDR1 SQVTM, CDR2 ANQGSEA.

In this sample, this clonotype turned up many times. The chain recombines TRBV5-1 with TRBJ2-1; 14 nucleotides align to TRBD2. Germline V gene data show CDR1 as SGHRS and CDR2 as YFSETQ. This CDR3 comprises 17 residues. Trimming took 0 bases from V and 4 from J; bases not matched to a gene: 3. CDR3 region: CASSLEGLAGAYNEQFF. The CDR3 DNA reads TGCGCCAGCAGCTTGGAGGGACTAGCGGGAGCATACAATGAGCAGTTCTTC.

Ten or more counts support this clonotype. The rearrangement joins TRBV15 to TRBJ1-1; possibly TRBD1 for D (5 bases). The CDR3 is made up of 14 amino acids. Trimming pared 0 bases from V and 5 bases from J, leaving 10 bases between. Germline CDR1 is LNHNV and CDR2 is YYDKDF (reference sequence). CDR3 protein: CATSREAGYTEAFF. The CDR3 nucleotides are TGTGCCACCAGCAGAGAGGCAGGGTATACTGAAGCTTTCTTT. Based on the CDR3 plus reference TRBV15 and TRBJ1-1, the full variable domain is DAMVIQNPRYQVTQFGKPVTLSCSQTLNHNVMYWYQQKSSQAPKLLFHYYDKDFNNEADTPDNFQSRRPNTSFCFLDIRSPGLGDTAMYLCATSREAGYTEAFFGQGTRLTVV.

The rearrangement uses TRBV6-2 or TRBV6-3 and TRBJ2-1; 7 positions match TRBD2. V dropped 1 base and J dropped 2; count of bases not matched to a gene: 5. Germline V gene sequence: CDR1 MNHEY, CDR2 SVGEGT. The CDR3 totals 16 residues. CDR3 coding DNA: TGTGCCAGCAGTTACTGGAGTAGCGGGCCCTACAATGAGCAGTTCTTC. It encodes CASSYWSSGPYNEQFF.

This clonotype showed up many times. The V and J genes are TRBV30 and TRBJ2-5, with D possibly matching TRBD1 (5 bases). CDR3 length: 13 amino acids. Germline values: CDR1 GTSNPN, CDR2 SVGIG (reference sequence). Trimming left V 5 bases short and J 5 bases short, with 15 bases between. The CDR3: CAWSPAGSETQYF. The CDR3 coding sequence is TGTGCCTGGTCGCCGGCAGGGTCTGAGACCCAGTACTTC.

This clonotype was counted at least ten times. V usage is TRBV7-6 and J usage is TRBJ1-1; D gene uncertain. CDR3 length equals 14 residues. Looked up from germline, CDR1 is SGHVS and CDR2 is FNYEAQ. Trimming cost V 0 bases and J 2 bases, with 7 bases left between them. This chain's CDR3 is CASSLATINTEAFF. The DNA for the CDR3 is TGTGCCAGCAGCTTAGCGACAATCAACACTGAAGCTTTCTTT.

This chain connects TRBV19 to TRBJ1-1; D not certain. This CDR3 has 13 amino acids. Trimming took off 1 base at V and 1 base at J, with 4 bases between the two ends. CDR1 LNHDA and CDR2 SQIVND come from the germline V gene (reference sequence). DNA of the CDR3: TGTGCCAGTAGTATAGCCAGGAACACTGAAGCTTTCTTT. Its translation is CASSIARNTEAFF.

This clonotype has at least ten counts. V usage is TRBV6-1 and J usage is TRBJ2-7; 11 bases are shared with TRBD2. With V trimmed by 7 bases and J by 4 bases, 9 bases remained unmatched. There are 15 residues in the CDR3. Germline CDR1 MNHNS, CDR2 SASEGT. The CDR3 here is CASTPTSGDGYEQYV. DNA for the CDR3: TGTGCCAGCACTCCGACTAGCGGGGACGGGTACGAGCAGTACGTC.

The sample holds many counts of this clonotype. The CDR3 region is CASKPYRDAYEQYF. Here the CDR3 DNA reads TGTGCCAGCAAACCCTACAGGGATGCCTACGAGCAGTACTTC. V is TRBV6-1 and J is TRBJ2-7; the D gene is possibly TRBD1 (6 bases). Between the trimmed V and J ends, which lost 7 bases and 2 bases, there was a span of 15 bases. From germline, CDR1 is MNHNS and CDR2 SASEGT. The CDR3 length is 14 residues.

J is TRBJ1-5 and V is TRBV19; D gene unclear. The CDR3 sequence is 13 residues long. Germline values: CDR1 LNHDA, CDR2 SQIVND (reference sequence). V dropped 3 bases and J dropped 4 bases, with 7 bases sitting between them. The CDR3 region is CASSIWENQPQHF. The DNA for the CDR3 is TGTGCCAGTAGTATTTGGGAGAATCAGCCCCAGCATTTT.

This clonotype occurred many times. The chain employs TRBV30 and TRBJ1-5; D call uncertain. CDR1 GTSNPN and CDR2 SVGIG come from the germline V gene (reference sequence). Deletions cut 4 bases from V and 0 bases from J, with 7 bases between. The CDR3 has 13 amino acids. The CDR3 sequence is CAWTENSNQPQHF. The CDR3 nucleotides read TGTGCCTGGACCGAGAATAGCAATCAGCCCCAGCATTTT.